This is a list of T cell receptor beta chains from one sample in a study of CD8 T cells in ankylosing spondylitis. TCRdb itself ran the 5' RACE reads through MiXCR, one entry per CDR3 protein. Of more than 150,000 distinct CDR3 sequences in the sample, roughly 18% were seen once. Specimen: blood, either unsorted or a sorted T cell fraction (not recorded which). These receptors originate from a male donor aged 10 to 30 with ankylosing spondylitis or in good health (not recorded which). The conserved cysteine and the conserved F or W are not part of the CDR3 here.

cdr3_aa j_call v_call
ASRAGLGFGQETQY TRBJ2-5 TRBV2
SASARRSGNTIY TRBJ1-3 TRBV20-1
ATSDLQGAVGNEQF TRBJ2-1 TRBV24-1
ASCSGVSDTQY TRBJ2-3 TRBV7-2
ASSLVGVRNTEAF TRBJ1-1 TRBV5-1
SARDGHSYGELF TRBJ2-2 TRBV20-1
ASSLSGRQISYEQY TRBJ2-7 TRBV13
ASSLGHNYNEQF TRBJ2-1 TRBV11-3
ASSGTLTDTQY TRBJ2-3 TRBV4-1
ASRGNTNTEAF TRBJ1-1 TRBV5-1
ASSQEGTNLY TRBJ2-3 TRBV4-1
ATSVLARSYEQY TRBJ2-7 TRBV12-3/TRBV12-4
ASKNWGPWETQY TRBJ2-5 TRBV12-3/TRBV12-4
ASSDSGRATDTQY TRBJ2-3 TRBV6-4
ASSPTSGRYNEQF TRBJ2-1 TRBV7-8
ASSPRVWPLTGELF TRBJ2-2 TRBV4-3
SARGSGRVPYNEQF TRBJ2-1 TRBV20-1
ATRSSSALGTDTQY TRBJ2-3 TRBV15
SVDGRAGDPYNEQF TRBJ2-1 TRBV29-1
SVVPWSPQETQY TRBJ2-5 TRBV29-1
AISEVFGPGRSGPGNTIY TRBJ1-3 TRBV10-3
ASSSIETTDTQY TRBJ2-3 TRBV7-8
ASSFRDFHTGELF TRBJ2-2 TRBV5-6
SVTGQAGGDTQY TRBJ2-3 TRBV29-1
ASSQDWGTGSTDEQF TRBJ2-1 TRBV4-3
ASRHGGDRAVLTGELF TRBJ2-2 TRBV27
ASGPLAGGTDTQY TRBJ2-3 TRBV7-9
ASRTGTGSYEQY TRBJ2-7 TRBV5-1
ASSFRVQAANTGELF TRBJ2-2 TRBV5-1
ASSPTTSGVYNEQF TRBJ2-1 TRBV7-9
ASSLDPPGATDTQY TRBJ2-3 TRBV7-6
ASSQTGTSGEQY TRBJ2-7 TRBV12-3/TRBV12-4
ASSSGTSGSGTQY TRBJ2-5 TRBV11-2
AIRLDEGNTEAF TRBJ1-1 TRBV10-3
ASSVGTGAEAF TRBJ1-1 TRBV25-1
ASSPGQGSNQPQH TRBJ1-5 TRBV19
ASSLVAGGPNEQF TRBJ2-1 TRBV5-1
ASRGAGMVDTQY TRBJ2-3 TRBV6-5
ASSPDRGSYNEQF TRBJ2-1 TRBV7-9
ASSSPLH TRBJ1-6 TRBV12-3/TRBV12-4
ASSLRQESSGANVLT TRBJ2-6 TRBV21-1
ASSPGLAGGDTQY TRBJ2-3 TRBV14
ASSRTGNEQF TRBJ2-1 TRBV7-2
SAASTSGGYNEQF TRBJ2-1 TRBV20-1
ASSSPYQPQH TRBJ1-5 TRBV12-3/TRBV12-4
ASSPSGGTSIGDEQF TRBJ2-1 TRBV7-8
SVEDRDEQY TRBJ2-7 TRBV29-1
ASSYGQGNKNIQY TRBJ2-4 TRBV6-6